This T cell receptor beta chain was sequenced during a study of T cell responses to AZD1222 COVID-19 vaccine. Study details: Second-dose groups at about 4 or about 12 weeks were pooled.

As to this clone: Its antigen is unknown.

With 2 bases removed from V and 11 bases from J, the gap between germline ends came to 16 bases. This CDR3 has 13 residues. Per the germline V gene, CDR1 is SGHDT and CDR2 is YYEEEE. TCRdb keeps only in-frame clones here, not all; method: immunoSEQ multiplex PCR. The sample lists about 170,000 clones; approximately 95% were seen once. General study findings and limits: Repertoires were obtained only post-peak T cell response.

The source of this sequence is an adult in good health. The sequenced sample was peripheral blood, obtained on day 0 of AZD1222 vaccination. The V and J genes are TRBV5-6 and TRBJ1-1; TRBD1 might be the D (5 bases). The CDR3 spells CASSLIGAAGAFF. The CDR3 DNA is TGTGCCAGCAGCTTAATTGGTGCGGCAGGGGCTTTCTTT.